This entry is about one T cell receptor beta chain. Losses at the gene ends were 2 bases for V and 4 bases for J; bases not matched to a gene: 6. Germline assignment: CDR1 DFQATT and CDR2 SNEGSKA (reference sequence). The CDR3 sequence is 15 residues long. This entry is derived from a study of T-cell reconstitution after alpha-beta-depleted transplantation in children. For TCRbeta, the library was prepared with unique molecular identifiers. TCRdb reanalysed the PCR reads using MiXCR and keeps one entry per CDR3 protein. Of almost 250,000 distinct CDR3 sequences listed, roughly a quarter were seen once; the top ten hold about 2.5%.

This sample comprised PBMCs, obtained before TCRalphabeta/CD19-depleted stem cell transplant. This receptor was taken from a girl aged 2 to 10 with Fanconi anemia, due to receive a stem cell transplant. The J gene is TRBJ2-1, the V gene TRBV20-1; 9 bases fit TRBD2. CDR3 nucleotides: TGCAGTGCTAGACCTCGGCGGGGGGGTTACAATGAGCAGTTCTTC. Amino acids: CSARPRRGGYNEQFF.